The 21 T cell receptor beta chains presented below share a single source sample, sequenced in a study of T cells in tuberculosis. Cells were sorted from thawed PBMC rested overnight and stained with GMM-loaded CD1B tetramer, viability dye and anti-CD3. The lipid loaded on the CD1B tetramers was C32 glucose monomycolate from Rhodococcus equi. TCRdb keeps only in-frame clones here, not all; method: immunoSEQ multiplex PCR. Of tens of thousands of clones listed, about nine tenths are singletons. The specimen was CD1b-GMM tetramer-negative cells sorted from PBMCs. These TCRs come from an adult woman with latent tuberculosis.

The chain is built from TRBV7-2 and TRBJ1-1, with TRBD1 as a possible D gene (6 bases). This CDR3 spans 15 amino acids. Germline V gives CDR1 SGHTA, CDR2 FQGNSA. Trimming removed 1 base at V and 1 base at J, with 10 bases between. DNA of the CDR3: TGTGCCAGCAGCTTAGTGGGGGCGGCGAACACTGAAGCTTTCTTT. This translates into CASSLVGAANTEAFF.

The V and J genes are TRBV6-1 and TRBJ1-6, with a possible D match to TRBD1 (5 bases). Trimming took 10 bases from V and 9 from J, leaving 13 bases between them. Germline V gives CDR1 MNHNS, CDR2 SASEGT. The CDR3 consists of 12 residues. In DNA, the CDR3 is TGTGCCACCAGGGAGTGGCGTTCACCCCTCCACTTT. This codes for CATREWRSPLHF.

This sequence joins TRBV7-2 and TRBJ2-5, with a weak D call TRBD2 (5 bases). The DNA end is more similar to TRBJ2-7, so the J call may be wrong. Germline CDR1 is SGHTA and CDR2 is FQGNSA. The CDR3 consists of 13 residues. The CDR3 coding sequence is TGTGCCAGCAGCCACCGGGGTAGCCACGAGCAGTACTTC. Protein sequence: CASSHRGSHEQYF.

The CDR3 spells CASSRTNGELFF. The DNA for the CDR3 is TGCGCCAGCAGCCGAACTAACGGGGAGCTGTTTTTT. The chain links TRBV4-3 to TRBJ2-2; D is unresolved. The CDR3 loop spans 12 amino acids. The ends were cut back, 4 bases at V and 7 bases at J, with 7 bases in the middle. In germline, CDR1 is LGHNA, CDR2 YSLEER.

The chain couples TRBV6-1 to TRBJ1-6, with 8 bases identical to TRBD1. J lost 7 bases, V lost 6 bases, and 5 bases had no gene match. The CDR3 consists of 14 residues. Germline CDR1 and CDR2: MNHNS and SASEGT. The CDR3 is CASSDRGGNSPLHF. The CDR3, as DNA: TGTGCCAGCAGCGACAGGGGAGGAAATTCACCCCTCCACTTT.

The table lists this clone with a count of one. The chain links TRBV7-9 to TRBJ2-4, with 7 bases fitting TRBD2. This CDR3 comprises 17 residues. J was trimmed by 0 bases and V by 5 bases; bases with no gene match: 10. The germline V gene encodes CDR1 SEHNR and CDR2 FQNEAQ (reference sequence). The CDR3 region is CASSLTTAGEAKNIQYF. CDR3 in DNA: TGTGCCAGCAGCCTCACGACCGCGGGGGAAGCCAAAAACATTCAGTACTTC.

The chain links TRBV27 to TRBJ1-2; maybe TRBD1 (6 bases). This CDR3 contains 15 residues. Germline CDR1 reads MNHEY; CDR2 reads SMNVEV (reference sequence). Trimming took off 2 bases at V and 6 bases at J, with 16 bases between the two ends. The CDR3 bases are TGTGCCAGCAGTTTAAGCCCAGGGGTCATCAATGGCTACACCTTC. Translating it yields CASSLSPGVINGYTF.

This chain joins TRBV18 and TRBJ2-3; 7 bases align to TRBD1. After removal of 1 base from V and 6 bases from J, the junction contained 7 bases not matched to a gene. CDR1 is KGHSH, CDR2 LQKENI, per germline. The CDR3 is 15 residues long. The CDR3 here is CASSPRGGLGDTQYF. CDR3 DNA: TGTGCCAGCTCACCACGAGGGGGCCTAGGGGATACGCAGTATTTT.

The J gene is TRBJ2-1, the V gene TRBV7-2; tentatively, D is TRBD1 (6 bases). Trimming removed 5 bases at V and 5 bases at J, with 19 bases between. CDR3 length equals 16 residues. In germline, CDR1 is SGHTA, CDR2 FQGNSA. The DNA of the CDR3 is TGTGCCAGCAGCCGTACTGACAGGCTCCTAAACAATGAGCAGTTCTTC. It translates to CASSRTDRLLNNEQFF.

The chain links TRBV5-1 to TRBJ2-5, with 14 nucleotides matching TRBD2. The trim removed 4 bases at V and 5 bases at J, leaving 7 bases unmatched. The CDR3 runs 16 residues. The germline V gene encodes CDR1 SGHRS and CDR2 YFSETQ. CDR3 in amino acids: CASSVPTSGGAETQYF. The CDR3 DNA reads TGCGCCAGCAGCGTCCCGACTAGCGGGGGGGCGGAGACCCAGTACTTC. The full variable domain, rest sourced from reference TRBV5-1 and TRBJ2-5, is KAGVTQTPRYLIKTRGQQVTLSCSPISGHRSVSWYQQTPGQGLQFLFEYFSETQRNKGNFPGRFSGRQFSNSRSEMNVSTLELGDSALYLCASSVPTSGGAETQYFGPGTRLLVL.

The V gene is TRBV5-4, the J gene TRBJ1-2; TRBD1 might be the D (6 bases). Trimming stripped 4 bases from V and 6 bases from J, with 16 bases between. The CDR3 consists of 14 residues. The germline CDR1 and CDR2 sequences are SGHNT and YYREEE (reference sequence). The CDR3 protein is CASSKTGKGDGYTF. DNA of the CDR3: TGTGCCAGCAGCAAGACAGGTAAAGGAGATGGCTACACCTTC.

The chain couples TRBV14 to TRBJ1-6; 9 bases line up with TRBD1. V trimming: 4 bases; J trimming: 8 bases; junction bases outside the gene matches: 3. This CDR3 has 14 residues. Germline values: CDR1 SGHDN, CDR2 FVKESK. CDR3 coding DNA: TGTGCCAGCAGCCCCCGACAGGGGGATTCACCCCTCCACTTT. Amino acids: CASSPRQGDSPLHF.

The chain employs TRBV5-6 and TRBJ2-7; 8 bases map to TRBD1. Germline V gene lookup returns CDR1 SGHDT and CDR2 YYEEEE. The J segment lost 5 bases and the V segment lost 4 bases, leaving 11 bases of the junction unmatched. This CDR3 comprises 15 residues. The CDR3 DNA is TGTGCCAGCAGCCCCGCCGCAGGGGGCGGGGACGAGCAGTACTTC. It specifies CASSPAAGGGDEQYF.

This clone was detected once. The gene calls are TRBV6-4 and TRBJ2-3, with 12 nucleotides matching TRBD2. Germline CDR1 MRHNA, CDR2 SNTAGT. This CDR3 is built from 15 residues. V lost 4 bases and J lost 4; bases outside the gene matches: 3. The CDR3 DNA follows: TGTGCCAGCAGTGTTCTAGCGGGGGGGCCAGATACGCAGTATTTT. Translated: CASSVLAGGPDTQYF.

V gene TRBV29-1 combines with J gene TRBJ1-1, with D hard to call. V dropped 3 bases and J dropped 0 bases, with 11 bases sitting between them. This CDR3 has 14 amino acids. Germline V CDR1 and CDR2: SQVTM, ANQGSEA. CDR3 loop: CSVEARGMNTEAFF. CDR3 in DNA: TGCAGCGTTGAGGCTAGAGGAATGAACACTGAAGCTTTCTTT.

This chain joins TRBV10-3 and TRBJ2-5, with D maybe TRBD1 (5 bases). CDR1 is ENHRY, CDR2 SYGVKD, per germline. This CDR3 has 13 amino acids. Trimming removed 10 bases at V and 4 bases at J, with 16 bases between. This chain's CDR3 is CATETEVRETQYF. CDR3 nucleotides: TGTGCCACCGAGACAGAAGTCCGAGAGACCCAGTACTTC.

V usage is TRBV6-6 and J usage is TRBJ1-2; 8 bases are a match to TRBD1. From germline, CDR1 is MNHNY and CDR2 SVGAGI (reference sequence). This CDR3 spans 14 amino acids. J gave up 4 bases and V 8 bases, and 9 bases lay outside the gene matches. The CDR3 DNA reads TGTGCCAGCCTCACACGGACAGGGCCCTATGGCTACACCTTC. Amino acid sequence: CASLTRTGPYGYTF.

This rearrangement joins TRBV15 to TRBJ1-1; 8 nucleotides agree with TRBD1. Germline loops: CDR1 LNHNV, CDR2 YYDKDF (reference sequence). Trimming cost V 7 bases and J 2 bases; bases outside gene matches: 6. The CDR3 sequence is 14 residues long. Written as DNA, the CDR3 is TGTGCCACCACAAGGGGGACAGGCAACACTGAAGCTTTCTTT. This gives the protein CATTRGTGNTEAFF.

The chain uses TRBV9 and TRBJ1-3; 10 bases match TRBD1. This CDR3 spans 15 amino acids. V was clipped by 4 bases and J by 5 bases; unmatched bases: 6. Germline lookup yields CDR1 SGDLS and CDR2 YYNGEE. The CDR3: CASSPRTGGRNTIYF. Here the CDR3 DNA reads TGTGCCAGCAGCCCGAGGACAGGGGGAAGAAACACCATATATTTT.

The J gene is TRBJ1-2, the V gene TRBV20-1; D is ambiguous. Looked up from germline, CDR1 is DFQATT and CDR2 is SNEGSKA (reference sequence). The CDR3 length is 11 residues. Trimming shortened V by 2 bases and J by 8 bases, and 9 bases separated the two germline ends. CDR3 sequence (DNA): TGCAGTGCTAGAAAATGGGAGGGCTACACCTTC. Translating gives CSARKWEGYTF.

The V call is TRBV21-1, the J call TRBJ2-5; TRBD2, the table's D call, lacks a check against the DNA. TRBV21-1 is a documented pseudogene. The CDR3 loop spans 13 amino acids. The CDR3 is CASSKAGQETQYF. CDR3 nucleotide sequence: TGTGCCAGCAGCAAAGCCGGGCAAGAGACCCAGTACTTC.